One sample yielded the 8 T cell receptor beta chains listed below, sequenced in a study of control samples from healthy donors and cancer patients. Profiling relied on immunoSEQ multiplex PCR, and the TCRdb table lists in-frame clones only, not all of them. The table includes 5,500 to 7,500 clones, about 72% detected once. Sample: formalin-fixed, paraffin-embedded tissue. The source is a male donor with melanoma.

The chain joins TRBV28 to TRBJ2-2, with 11 positions matching TRBD2. The CDR3 has 15 amino acids. Looked up from germline, CDR1 is MDHEN and CDR2 is SYDVKM. J gave up 5 bases and V 4 bases, and 3 bases lay outside the gene matches. CDR3 coding DNA: TGTGCCAGCAGTTGGAGGACTAGCGGGACCGGGGAGCTGTTTTTT. It specifies CASSWRTSGTGELFF.

This rearrangement joins TRBV2 to TRBJ1-3; D not resolved. V lost 8 bases, J lost 1 base, and 12 bases lay in between. The germline gives CDR1 SNHLY, CDR2 FYNNEI. This CDR3 comprises 14 residues. DNA for the CDR3: TGTGCCAGCGAAGTAGATTCTTCTGGAAACACCATATATTTT. This codes for CASEVDSSGNTIYF. Filled out from reference TRBV2 and TRBJ1-3, the complete variable domain reads EPEVTQTPSHQVTQMGQEVILRCVPISNHLYFYWYRQILGQKVEFLVSFYNNEISEKSEIFDDQFSVERPDGSNFTLKIRSTKLEDSAMYFCASEVDSSGNTIYFGEGSWLTVV.

The genes are TRBV5-1 and TRBJ1-2; D gene uncertain. The CDR3 length is 14 residues. CDR1 and CDR2 (germline): SGHRS, YFSETQ. The V end lost 0 bases, the J end lost 8 bases, and 14 bases lay between the germline ends. CDR3 DNA sequence: TGCGCCAGCAGCTTGGATTCCTGGGTATCGGGCTACACCTTC. Translating it yields CASSLDSWVSGYTF.

This rearrangement joins TRBV5-6 to TRBJ2-2; D remains ambiguous. The CDR3 contains 16 residues. Trimming removed 2 bases at V and 9 bases at J, with 20 bases between. Germline CDR1 is SGHDT and CDR2 is YYEEEE. DNA of the CDR3: TGTGCCAGCAGCTTCTTACATGGTGCCAAGGCCCGGGAGCTGTTTTTT. This sequence encodes CASSFLHGAKARELFF. Full variable domain (missing parts from reference TRBV5-6 and TRBJ2-2): DAGVTQSPTHLIKTRGQQVTLRCSPKSGHDTVSWYQQALGQGPQFIFQYYEEEERQRGNFPDRFSGHQFPNYSSELNVNALLLGDSALYLCASSFLHGAKARELFFGEGSRLTVL.

This chain joins TRBV4-1 and TRBJ1-1; D is undetermined. Trimming cost V 1 base and J 1 base, with 16 bases left between them. Germline-derived CDR1 and CDR2 are MGHRA and YSYEKL. The CDR3 is made up of 17 amino acids. The CDR3 DNA follows: TGCGCCAGCAGCCAAGTCTCGTGGGTCACCTCGAACACTGAAGCTTTCTTT. Residues: CASSQVSWVTSNTEAFF.

This clone showed up just once. The J gene is TRBJ2-1, the V gene TRBV7-3, with 11 bases lining up with TRBD2. Germline V gene data show CDR1 as SGHTA and CDR2 as FQGTGA. CDR3 length equals 15 residues. The trim removed 5 bases at V and 7 bases at J, leaving 7 bases unmatched. The CDR3 sequence is CASSAHGTSGNEQFF. The CDR3 region has the DNA TGTGCCAGCAGCGCTCACGGGACTAGCGGAAATGAGCAGTTCTTC.

The V gene is TRBV19, the J gene TRBJ2-7, with 7 bases identical to TRBD2. V shed 4 bases, J shed 7 bases, and the junction held 7 bases outside the gene matches. Per the germline V gene, CDR1 is LNHDA and CDR2 is SQIVND (reference sequence). This CDR3 contains 13 residues. The CDR3 DNA sequence: TGTGCCAGTAGTACTAGCGGCCTAGGGGAGCAGTACTTC. It translates to CASSTSGLGEQYF.

This chain uses TRBV19 with TRBJ1-2, with D possibly TRBD1 on 5 matching bases. Germline CDR1 LNHDA, CDR2 SQIVND (reference sequence). The V gene lost 7 bases and the J gene lost 2 bases, with 20 bases spanning the gap. The CDR3 is made up of 16 amino acids. In DNA form, the CDR3 reads TGTGCCAGTAACCTAGCGTCGGGGCAGACGAACTATGGCTACACCTTC. Translated, it gives CASNLASGQTNYGYTF. The full variable domain, in which reference TRBV19 and TRBJ1-2 provide the parts outside the CDR3, is DGGITQSPKYLFRKEGQNVTLSCEQNLNHDAMYWYRQDPGQGLRLIYYSQIVNDFQKGDIAEGYSVSREKKESFPLTVTSAQKNPTAFYLCASNLASGQTNYGYTFGSGTRLTVV.